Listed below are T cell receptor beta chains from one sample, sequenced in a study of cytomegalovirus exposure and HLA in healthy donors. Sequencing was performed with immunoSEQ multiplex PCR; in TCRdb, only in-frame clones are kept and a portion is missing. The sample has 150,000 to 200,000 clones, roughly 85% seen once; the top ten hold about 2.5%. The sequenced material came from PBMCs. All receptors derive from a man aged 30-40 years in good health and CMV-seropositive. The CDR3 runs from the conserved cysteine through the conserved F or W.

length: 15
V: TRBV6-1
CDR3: CASRTLVAEYNEQFF

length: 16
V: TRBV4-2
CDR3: CASSTQGGGQGNEQFF

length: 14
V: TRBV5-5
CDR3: CASSLGQGNYGYTF

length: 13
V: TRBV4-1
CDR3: CASSHGAGAGYTF

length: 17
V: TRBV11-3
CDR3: CASSLDARTSGQETQYF

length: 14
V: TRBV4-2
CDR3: CASSQAGTLYEQYF

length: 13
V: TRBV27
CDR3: CASSYSLSYGYTF

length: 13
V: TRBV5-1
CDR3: CASSFGQGPEAFF

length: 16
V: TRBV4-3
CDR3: CASSQDGTGDTGELFF

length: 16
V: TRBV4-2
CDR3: CASSQGESSYNSPLHF

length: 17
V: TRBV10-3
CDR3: CAISVLSGSPEAGELFF

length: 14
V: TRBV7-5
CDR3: CVRSPRDRQETQYF

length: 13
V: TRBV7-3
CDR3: CASSPRQGTEAFF

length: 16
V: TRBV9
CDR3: CASSTRLAGEGNEQFF

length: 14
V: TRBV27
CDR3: CASSLAPQSWTQYF

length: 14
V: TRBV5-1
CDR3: CASSSSGFTDTQYF

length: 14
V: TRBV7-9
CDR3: CASSLDRSNYGYTF

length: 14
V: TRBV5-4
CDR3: CASSSQSTQETQYF

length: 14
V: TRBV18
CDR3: CASSKGQLSYEQYF

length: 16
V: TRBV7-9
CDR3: CISGSTLAGANNIQYF

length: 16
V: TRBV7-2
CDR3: CASSLTSGGEWETQYF

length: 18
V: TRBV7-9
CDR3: CASSFLDLRDRGKDTQYF

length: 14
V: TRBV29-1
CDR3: CSVILAGGPYEQFF

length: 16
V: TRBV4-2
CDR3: CASSQDLGGVGYGYTF

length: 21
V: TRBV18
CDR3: CASSPRQITTSGRSDYNEQFF

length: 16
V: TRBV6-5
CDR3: CASSYSSGSPYYEQYF

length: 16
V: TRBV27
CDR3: CASSFKGEGYQETQYF

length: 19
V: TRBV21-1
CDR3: CASSKVLAGNVEDNNEQFF

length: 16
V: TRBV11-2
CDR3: CASSLDGVRKTYEQYF